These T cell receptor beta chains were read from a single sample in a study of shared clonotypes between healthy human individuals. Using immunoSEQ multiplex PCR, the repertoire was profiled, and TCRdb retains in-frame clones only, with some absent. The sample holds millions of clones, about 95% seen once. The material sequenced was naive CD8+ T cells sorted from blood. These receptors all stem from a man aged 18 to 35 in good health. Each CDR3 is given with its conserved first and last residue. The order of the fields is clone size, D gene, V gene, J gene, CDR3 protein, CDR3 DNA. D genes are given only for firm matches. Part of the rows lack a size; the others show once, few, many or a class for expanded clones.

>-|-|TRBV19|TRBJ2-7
CASSPSAYEQYF
TGTGCCAGTAGTCCTAGCGCCTACGAGCAGTACTTC
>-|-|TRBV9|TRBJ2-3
CASSGNLDTQYF
TGTGCCAGCAGCGGAAACCTAGATACGCAGTATTTT
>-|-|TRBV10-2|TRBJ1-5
CASSIGTYNQPQHF
TGCGCCAGCAGTATCGGGACTTACAATCAGCCCCAGCATTTT
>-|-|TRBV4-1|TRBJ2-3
CASSQELDTQYF
TGCGCCAGCAGCCAAGAACTAGATACGCAGTATTTT
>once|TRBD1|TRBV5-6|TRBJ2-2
CASSPESQGWTGELFF
TGTGCCAGCAGCCCGGAATCACAGGGGTGGACCGGGGAGCTGTTTTTT
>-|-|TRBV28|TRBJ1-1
CASSKGGEGRDTEAFF
TGTGCCAGCAGTAAAGGAGGGGAGGGCAGGGACACTGAAGCTTTCTTT
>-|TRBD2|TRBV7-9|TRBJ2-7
CASTPVGTNYEQYF
TGTGCCAGCACCCCAGTCGGGACTAACTACGAGCAGTACTTC
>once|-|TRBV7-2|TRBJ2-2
CASSPDIANTGELFF
TGTGCCAGCAGCCCTGACATTGCGAACACCGGGGAGCTGTTTTTT
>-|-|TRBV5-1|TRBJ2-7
CASSLRTEVDEQYF
TGCGCCAGCAGCTTGAGGACAGAGGTCGACGAGCAGTACTTC
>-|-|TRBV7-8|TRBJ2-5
CASSLYPGIQETQYF
TGTGCCAGCAGCTTATACCCGGGCATCCAAGAGACCCAGTACTTC
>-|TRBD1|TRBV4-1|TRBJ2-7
CASSQERTTGADEQYF
TGCGCCAGCAGCCAGGAGAGAACGACAGGGGCCGACGAGCAGTACTTC
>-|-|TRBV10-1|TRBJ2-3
CASSAILGERTTDTQYF
TGCGCCAGCAGTGCCATCCTGGGGGAGCGGACCACAGATACGCAGTATTTT
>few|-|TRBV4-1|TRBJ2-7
CASSPGSSYEQYF
TGCGCCAGCAGCCCCGGGAGCTCCTACGAGCAGTACTTC
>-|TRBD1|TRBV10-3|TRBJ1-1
CAILPDRANTEAFF
TGTGCCATCTTGCCGGACAGGGCGAATACTGAAGCTTTCTTT
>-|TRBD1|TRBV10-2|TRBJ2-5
CASSSTGIEETQYF
TGCGCCAGCAGTTCGACAGGGATCGAAGAGACCCAGTACTTC
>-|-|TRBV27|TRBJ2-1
CASSGIAVQGVGINEQFF
TGTGCCAGCAGTGGAATAGCGGTACAGGGCGTTGGAATCAATGAGCAGTTCTTC
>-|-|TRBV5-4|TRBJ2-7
CASSWGGLDVHEQYF
TGTGCCAGCAGCTGGGGGGGCCTCGACGTCCACGAGCAGTACTTC
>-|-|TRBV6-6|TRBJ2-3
CASSRTNTDTQYF
TGTGCCAGCAGTCGGACTAACACAGATACGCAGTATTTT
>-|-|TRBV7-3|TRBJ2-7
CASSLWSPGSYEQYF
TGTGCCAGCAGCTTATGGAGCCCCGGGTCCTACGAGCAGTACTTC
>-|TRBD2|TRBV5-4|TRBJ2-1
CASSLAPFAGDWSEQFF
TGTGCCAGCAGCTTGGCCCCTTTCGCGGGGGATTGGAGTGAGCAGTTCTTC
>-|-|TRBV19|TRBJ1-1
CASSMAPEAFF
TGTGCCAGTAGTATGGCCCCTGAAGCTTTCTTT
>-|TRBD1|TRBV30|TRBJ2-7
CAWATGTGYEQYF
TGTGCCTGGGCCACCGGGACAGGGTACGAGCAGTACTTC
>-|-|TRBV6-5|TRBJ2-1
CASSYLEGNNEQFF
TGTGCCAGCAGTTATTTGGAGGGTAACAATGAGCAGTTCTTC
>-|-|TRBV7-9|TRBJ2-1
CASSKDSNEQFF
TGTGCCAGCAGCAAGGACAGCAATGAGCAGTTCTTC
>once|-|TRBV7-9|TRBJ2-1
CASSHRESPYNEQFF
TGTGCCAGCAGCCACCGGGAGTCCCCCTACAATGAGCAGTTCTTC
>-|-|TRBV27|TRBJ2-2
CASRPQSIANTGELFF
TGTGCCAGCAGACCCCAGTCAATCGCGAACACCGGGGAGCTGTTTTTT
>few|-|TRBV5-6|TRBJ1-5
CASSSEGGAQPQHF
TGTGCCAGCAGCTCAGAGGGAGGCGCTCAGCCCCAGCATTTT
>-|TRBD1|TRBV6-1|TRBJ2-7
CASAGTGYEQYF
TGTGCCAGCGCAGGGACAGGTTACGAGCAGTACTTC
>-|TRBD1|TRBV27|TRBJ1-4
CASRGQGAYEKLFF
TGTGCCAGCAGGGGACAGGGGGCTTATGAAAAACTGTTTTTT
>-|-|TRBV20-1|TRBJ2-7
CSANREGEQYF
TGCAGTGCGAACAGGGAAGGGGAGCAGTACTTC
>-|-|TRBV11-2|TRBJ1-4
CASSLEFANEKLFF
TGTGCCAGCAGCTTAGAGTTTGCTAATGAAAAACTGTTTTTT
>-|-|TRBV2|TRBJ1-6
CASSEEILGSSSPLHF
TGTGCCAGCAGTGAAGAGATCCTAGGGTCGAGTTCACCCCTCCACTTT
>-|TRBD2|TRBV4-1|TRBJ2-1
CASSLTGLAGGLEQFF
TGCGCCAGCAGCCTAACCGGACTAGCGGGGGGGCTTGAGCAGTTCTTC
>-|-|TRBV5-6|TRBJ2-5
CASSLEETRGPRETQYF
TGTGCCAGCAGCTTGGAGGAAACCAGGGGCCCTCGGGAGACCCAGTACTTC
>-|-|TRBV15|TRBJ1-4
CATSRARQANEKLFF
TGTGCCACCAGCAGAGCCCGGCAGGCTAATGAAAAACTGTTTTTT
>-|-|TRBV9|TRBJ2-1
CASSRVYGNYNEQFF
TGTGCCAGCAGCAGAGTCTATGGGAATTACAATGAGCAGTTCTTC
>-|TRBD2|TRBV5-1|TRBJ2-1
CASSLGTSGWDWVEQFF
TGCGCCAGCAGCTTGGGGACTAGCGGTTGGGATTGGGTTGAGCAGTTCTTC
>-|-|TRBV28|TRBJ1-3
CASRVVDSGNTIYF
TGTGCCAGCAGGGTGGTTGACTCTGGAAACACCATATATTTT
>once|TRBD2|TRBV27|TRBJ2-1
CASSEGLAGVSEQFF
TGTGCCAGCAGCGAGGGACTAGCGGGGGTAAGTGAGCAGTTCTTC
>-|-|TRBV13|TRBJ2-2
CASSFQDTGELFF
TGTGCCAGCAGCTTCCAGGACACCGGGGAGCTGTTTTTT
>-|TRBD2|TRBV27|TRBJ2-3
CASRGVGRATDTQYF
TGTGCCAGCAGGGGGGTCGGGAGGGCCACAGATACGCAGTATTTT
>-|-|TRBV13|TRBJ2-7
CASSLSGGSYEQYF
TGTGCCAGCAGCCTATCCGGGGGCTCCTACGAGCAGTACTTC
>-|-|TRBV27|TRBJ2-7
CASSLGPPYEQYF
TGTGCCAGCAGTTTGGGTCCACCCTACGAGCAGTACTTC
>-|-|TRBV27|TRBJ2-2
CASHSGPSLGSGELFF
TGTGCCAGTCACTCCGGGCCATCGTTGGGTTCCGGGGAGCTGTTTTTT
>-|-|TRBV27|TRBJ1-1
CASSFRGNANTEAFF
TGTGCCAGCAGTTTTCGGGGAAATGCGAACACTGAAGCTTTCTTT
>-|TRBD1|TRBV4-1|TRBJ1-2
CASSPLDRGLDGYTF
TGCGCCAGCAGTCCGTTGGACAGGGGGCTGGATGGCTACACCTTC
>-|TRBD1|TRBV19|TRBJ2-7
CASSIDLETGEAYEQYF
TGTGCCAGTAGTATAGATCTGGAGACAGGGGAAGCCTACGAGCAGTACTTC
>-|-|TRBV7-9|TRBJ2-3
CASSSTDSLSTDTQYF
TGTGCCAGCAGCTCAACGGACAGCCTCAGCACAGATACGCAGTATTTT
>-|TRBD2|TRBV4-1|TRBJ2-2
CASSQVSAGTNTGELFF
TGCGCCAGCAGCCAAGTGTCAGCGGGGACGAACACCGGGGAGCTGTTTTTT
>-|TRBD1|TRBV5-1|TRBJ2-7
CASSYSTGDFYEQYF
TGCGCCAGCAGCTACTCGACAGGGGACTTCTACGAGCAGTACTTC
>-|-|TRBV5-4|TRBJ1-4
CASSTGVDGNEKLFF
TGTGCCAGCAGCACTGGTGTCGACGGTAATGAAAAACTGTTTTTT
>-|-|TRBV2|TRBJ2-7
CASSEATGYSYEQYF
TGTGCCAGCAGTGAAGCAACGGGCTACTCCTACGAGCAGTACTTC
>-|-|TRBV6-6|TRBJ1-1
CASYLGEGLTEAFF
TGTGCCAGCTATTTGGGGGAAGGACTAACTGAAGCTTTCTTT
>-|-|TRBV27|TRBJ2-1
CASKRGATWNEQFF
TGTGCCAGCAAGCGCGGGGCCACCTGGAATGAGCAGTTCTTC